Listed below are T cell receptor beta chains from one sample, sequenced in a study of cytomegalovirus exposure and HLA in healthy donors. Assay: immunoSEQ multiplex PCR; the TCRdb copy retains only in-frame clones and omits some. The top ten clones hold 11% to 15% of a sample with around 220,000 clones, 80% to 85% of them seen once. Sequenced material: PBMCs. These receptors all stem from a woman in her twenties or thirties in good health and CMV-seropositive. CDR3s include the opening cysteine and the closing phenylalanine or tryptophan.

>TRBV10-3
CAISVRSSYEQYF
>TRBV7-6
CASSPDSSYEQYF
>TRBV7-2
CASSLEVDKSNGYTF
>TRBV19
CASRYGRANTQYF
>TRBV5-4
CASSLSQVNTGELFF
>TRBV11-3
CASSHTGGNTGELFF
>TRBV29-1
CSVEIAGDTGELFF
>TRBV2
CASTRAKDEQYF
>TRBV28
CASSSPGTSAPYEQYF
>TRBV25-1
CASSDLTSGSTDTQYF
>TRBV5-6
CASSLAFPRADEQYF
>TRBV29-1
CSVRDGTDTQYF
>TRBV2
CASRRRLAEFTDTQYF
>TRBV9
CASSPGAATNEKLFF
>TRBV7-6
CASSPIEAGELFF
>TRBV6-1
CASRTGISYNEQFF
>TRBV7-9
CASSGGHGWDTEAFF
>TRBV7-3
CASSLSLGDEQYF
>TRBV6-5
CASSYHGQAAYEQYF
>TRBV4-3
CASSHQTTTNEKLFF
>TRBV9
CASSVARGGDEQYF
>TRBV19
CASSKGYTEAFF
>TRBV2
CASSEASGSYNEQFF
>TRBV29-1
CSVGTSGSSTYEQYF
>TRBV6-4
CASPTRLADSYEQYF
>TRBV4-1
CASSQAGAETQYF
>TRBV30
CAWTRDRGYGYTF
>TRBV27
CASSLFIPVEGGGGQFF
>TRBV6-5
CASSQVQGTEAFF
>TRBV28
CASSAVLLVNEKLFF
>TRBV4-1
CASSQVVWTEAFF
>TRBV5-6
CASSLIDYEQYF
>TRBV7-2
CASSVQQGANQPQHF
>TRBV5-1
CASSSDLYEQYF
>TRBV27
CASSLGLRREAFF
>TRBV9
CASSLRPNEKLFF
>TRBV27
CASSSIIAGGTDTQYF
>TRBV30
CAWNPSGRPDTQYF
>TRBV19
CASSRAFDRDLEQYF
>TRBV7-6
CASSLLGREGRETQYF
>TRBV19
CASSMANLAGVPNEQYF
>TRBV11-3
CASSLPGGPPQETQYF
>TRBV6-5
CASSYSSGGGYTF
>TRBV27
CASSFGGGGQYF
>TRBV6-5
CASSYGFMNNEKLFF
>TRBV6-5
CASSSRRAGTDGYTF
>TRBV11-3
CASSLGLRTEAFF
>TRBV6-5
CASRDDRNYGYTF
>TRBV7-2
CASSGLAGAPDTQYF
>TRBV10-3
CAISSESSYEQYF
>TRBV10-3
CATSSGANVLTF
>TRBV27
CASRSAGTGPTEAFF
>TRBV12-5
CASGSGQAPSPYF
>TRBV19
CASSLSFSQETQYF
>TRBV7-8
CASSLEGQGDGYTF
>TRBV13
CASSLGSSGLSTGQYF